This T cell receptor beta chain comes out of a study of cytomegalovirus exposure and HLA in healthy donors. Study conclusions and caveats: In a later analysis, TCR beta V- and J-gene trimming showed a link to a missense DCLRE1C variant.

This CDR3 is built from 13 residues. V was cut by 3 bases and J by 1 base, with 7 bases left in between. Germline CDR1 and CDR2: SGDLS and YYNGEE. PCR used 60 Vbeta primers and 13 Jbeta primers. Assay used: immunoSEQ multiplex PCR; TCRdb lists only in-frame clones, some missing. The sample totals about 53,000 clones. Concerning this clone itself: Its antigen is not known.

The chain carries TRBV9 and TRBJ1-1; D is unresolved. Sequenced sample: PBMCs. This sequence originates from a young woman in good health and CMV-seronegative. The CDR3 sequence: CASSAQANTEAFF. CDR3 DNA sequence: TGTGCCAGCAGCGCCCAGGCGAACACTGAAGCTTTCTTT.